This T cell receptor beta chain derives from a study of CD8 T cells in Susac syndrome. The table lists this clonotype with a few counts. V dropped 0 bases and J dropped 2 bases, with 13 bases sitting between them. Germline assignment: CDR1 SGHDN and CDR2 FVKESK. The CDR3 contains 16 residues. Reverse transcription used about 0.5 to 1 ug RNA and random hexamers. TCRdb independently ran MiXCR on the immunoSEQ multiplex PCR reads; one entry per CDR3 protein. The sample lists some 450,000 distinct CDR3 sequences, approximately 85% occurring once. The source is a human donor with multiple sclerosis. Input material: CD8+ T cells from PBMCs. This rearrangement joins TRBV14 to TRBJ1-1; D perhaps matches TRBD1 (6 bases). CDR3 amino acids: CASSQDRTELNTEAFF. CDR3 nucleotide sequence: TGTGCCAGCAGCCAAGATCGGACAGAGCTCAACACTGAAGCTTTCTTT.